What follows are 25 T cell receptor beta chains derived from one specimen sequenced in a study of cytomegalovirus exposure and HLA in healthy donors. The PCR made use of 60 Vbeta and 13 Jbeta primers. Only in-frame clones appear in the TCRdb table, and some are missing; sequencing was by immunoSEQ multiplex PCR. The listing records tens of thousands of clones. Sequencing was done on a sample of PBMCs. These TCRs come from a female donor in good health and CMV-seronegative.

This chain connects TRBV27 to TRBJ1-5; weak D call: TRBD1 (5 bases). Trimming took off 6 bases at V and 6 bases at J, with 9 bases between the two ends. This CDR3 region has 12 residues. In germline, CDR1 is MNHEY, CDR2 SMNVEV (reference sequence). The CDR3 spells CASRRGGQPQHF. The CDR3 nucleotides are TGTGCCAGCAGGCGGGGGGGTCAGCCCCAGCATTTT.

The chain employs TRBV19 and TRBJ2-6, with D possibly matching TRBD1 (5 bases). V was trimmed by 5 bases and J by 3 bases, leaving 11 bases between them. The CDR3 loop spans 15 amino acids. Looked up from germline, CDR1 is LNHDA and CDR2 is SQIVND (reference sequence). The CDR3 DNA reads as TGTGCCAGTAGTCCGCAGGGCTTTGGGGCCAACGTCCTGACTTTC. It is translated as CASSPQGFGANVLTF.

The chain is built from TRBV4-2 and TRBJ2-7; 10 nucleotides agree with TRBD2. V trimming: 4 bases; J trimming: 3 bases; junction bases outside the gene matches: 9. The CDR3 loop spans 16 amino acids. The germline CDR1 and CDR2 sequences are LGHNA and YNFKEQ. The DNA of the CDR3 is TGTGCCAGCAGCCCCCACTCTAGCGGGAGAATCTACGAGCAGTACTTC. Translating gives CASSPHSSGRIYEQYF.

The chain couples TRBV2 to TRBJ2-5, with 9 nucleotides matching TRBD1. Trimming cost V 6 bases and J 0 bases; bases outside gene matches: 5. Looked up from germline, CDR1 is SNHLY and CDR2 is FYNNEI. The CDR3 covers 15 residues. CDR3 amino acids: CASRVGQGNQETQYF. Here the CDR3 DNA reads TGTGCCAGCAGGGTGGGACAGGGCAACCAAGAGACCCAGTACTTC. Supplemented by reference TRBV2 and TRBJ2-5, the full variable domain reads EPEVTQTPSHQVTQMGQEVILRCVPISNHLYFYWYRQILGQKVEFLVSFYNNEISEKSEIFDDQFSVERPDGSNFTLKIRSTKLEDSAMYFCASRVGQGNQETQYFGPGTRLLVL.

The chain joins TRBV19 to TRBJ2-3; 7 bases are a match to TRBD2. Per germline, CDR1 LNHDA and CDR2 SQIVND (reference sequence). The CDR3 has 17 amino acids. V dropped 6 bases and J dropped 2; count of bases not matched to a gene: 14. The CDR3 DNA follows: TGTGCCAGTAGCCCAAGGGGTGGCGGGGGAACCACAGATACGCAGTATTTT. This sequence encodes CASSPRGGGGTTDTQYF.

The CDR3 loop is CAARGIIEAFF. The CDR3 nucleotides are TGTGCTGCCAGGGGGATAATTGAAGCTTTCTTT. This chain joins TRBV2 and TRBJ1-1; 7 nucleotides line up with TRBD1. The CDR3 contains 11 residues. Germline-derived CDR1 and CDR2 are SNHLY and FYNNEI.

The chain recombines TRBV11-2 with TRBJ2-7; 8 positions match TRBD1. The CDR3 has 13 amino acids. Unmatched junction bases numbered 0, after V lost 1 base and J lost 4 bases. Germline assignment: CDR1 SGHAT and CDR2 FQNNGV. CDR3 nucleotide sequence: TGTGCCAGCAGCTTAGGGACAGGGTACGAGCAGTACTTC. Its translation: CASSLGTGYEQYF.

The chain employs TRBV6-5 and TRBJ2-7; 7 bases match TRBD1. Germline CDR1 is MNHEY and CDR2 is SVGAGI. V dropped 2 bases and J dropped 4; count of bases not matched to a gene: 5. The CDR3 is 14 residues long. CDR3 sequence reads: CASSYTGTDYEQYF. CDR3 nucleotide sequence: TGTGCCAGCAGTTACACGGGGACAGATTACGAGCAGTACTTC.

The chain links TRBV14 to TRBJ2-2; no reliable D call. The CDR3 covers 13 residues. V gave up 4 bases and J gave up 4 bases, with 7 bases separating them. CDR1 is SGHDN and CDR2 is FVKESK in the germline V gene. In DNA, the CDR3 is TGTGCCAGCAGCCTTAGAGCCACCGGGGAGCTGTTTTTT. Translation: CASSLRATGELFF. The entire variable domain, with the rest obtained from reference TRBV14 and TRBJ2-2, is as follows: EAGVTQFPSHSVIEKGQTVTLRCDPISGHDNLYWYRRVMGKEIKFLLHFVKESKQDESGMPNNRFLAERTGGTYSTLKVQPAELEDSGVYFCASSLRATGELFFGEGSRLTVL.

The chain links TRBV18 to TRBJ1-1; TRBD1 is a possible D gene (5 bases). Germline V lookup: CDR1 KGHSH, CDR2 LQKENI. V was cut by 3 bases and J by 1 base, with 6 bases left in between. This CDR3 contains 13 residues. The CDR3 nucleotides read TGTGCCAGCTCACCTGGACAGAACACTGAAGCTTTCTTT. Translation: CASSPGQNTEAFF.

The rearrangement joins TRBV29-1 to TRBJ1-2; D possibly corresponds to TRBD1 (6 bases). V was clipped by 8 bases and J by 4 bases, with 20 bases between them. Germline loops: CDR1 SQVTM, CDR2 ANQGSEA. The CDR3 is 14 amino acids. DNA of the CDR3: TGCAGCACCGGCGGGCTGGGAGGGGGCTATGGCTACACCTTC. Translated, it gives CSTGGLGGGYGYTF.

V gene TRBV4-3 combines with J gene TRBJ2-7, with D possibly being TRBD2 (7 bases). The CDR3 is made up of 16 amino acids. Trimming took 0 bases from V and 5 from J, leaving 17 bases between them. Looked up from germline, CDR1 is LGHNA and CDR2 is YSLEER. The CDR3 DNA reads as TGCGCCAGCAGCCAAGATCCGGGTGGGGGGGCCAACGAGCAGTACTTC. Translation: CASSQDPGGGANEQYF.

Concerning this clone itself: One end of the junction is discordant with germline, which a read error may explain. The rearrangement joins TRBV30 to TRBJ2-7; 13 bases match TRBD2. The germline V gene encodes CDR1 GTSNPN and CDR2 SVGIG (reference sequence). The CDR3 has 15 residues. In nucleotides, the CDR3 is TGTGCCGGGAGTGGTACTAGCGGGGGGGGGTCTGGGCAGTACTTC. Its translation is CAGSGTSGGGSGQYF.

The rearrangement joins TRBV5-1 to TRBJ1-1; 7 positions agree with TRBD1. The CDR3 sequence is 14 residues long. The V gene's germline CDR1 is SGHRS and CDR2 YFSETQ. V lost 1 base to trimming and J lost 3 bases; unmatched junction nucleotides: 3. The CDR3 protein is CASSLMQGDTEAFF. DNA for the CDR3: TGCGCCAGCAGCTTGATGCAGGGGGACACTGAAGCTTTCTTT.

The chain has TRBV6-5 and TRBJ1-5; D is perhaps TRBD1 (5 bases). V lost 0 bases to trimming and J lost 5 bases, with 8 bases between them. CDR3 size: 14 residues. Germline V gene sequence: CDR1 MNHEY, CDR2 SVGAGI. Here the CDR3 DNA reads TGTGCCAGCAGTTACTCGGGGGGGGATCAGCCCCAGCATTTT. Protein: CASSYSGGDQPQHF.

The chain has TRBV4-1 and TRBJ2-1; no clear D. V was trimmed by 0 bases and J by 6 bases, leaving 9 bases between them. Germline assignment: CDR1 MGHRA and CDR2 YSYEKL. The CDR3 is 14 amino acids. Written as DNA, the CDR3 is TGCGCCAGCAGCCAAGATAGTCGGTTCAATGAGCAGTTCTTC. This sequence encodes CASSQDSRFNEQFF.

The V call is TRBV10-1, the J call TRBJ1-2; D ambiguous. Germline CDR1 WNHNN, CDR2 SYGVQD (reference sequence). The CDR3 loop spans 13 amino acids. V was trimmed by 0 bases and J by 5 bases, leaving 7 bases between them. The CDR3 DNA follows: TGCGCCAGCAGTGAGTCGACTGGGTATGGCTACACCTTC. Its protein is CASSESTGYGYTF.

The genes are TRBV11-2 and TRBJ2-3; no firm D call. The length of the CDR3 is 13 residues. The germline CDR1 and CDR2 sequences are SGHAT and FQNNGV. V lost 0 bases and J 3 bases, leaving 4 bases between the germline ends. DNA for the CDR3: TGTGCCAGCAGCTTAGACCTTACAGATACGCAGTATTTT. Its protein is CASSLDLTDTQYF.

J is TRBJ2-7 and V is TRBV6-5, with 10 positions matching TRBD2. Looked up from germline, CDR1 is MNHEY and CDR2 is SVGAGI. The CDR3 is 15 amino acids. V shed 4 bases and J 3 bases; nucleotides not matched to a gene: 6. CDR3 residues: CASSSLAGGNYEQYF. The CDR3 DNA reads TGTGCCAGCAGTTCATTAGCGGGGGGAAACTACGAGCAGTACTTC.

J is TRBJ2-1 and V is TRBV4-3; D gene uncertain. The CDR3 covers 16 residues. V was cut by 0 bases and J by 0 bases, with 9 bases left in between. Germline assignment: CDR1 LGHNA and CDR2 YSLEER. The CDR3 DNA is TGCGCCAGCAGCCAAGATCCGCGAAGCTCCTACAATGAGCAGTTCTTC. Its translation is CASSQDPRSSYNEQFF.

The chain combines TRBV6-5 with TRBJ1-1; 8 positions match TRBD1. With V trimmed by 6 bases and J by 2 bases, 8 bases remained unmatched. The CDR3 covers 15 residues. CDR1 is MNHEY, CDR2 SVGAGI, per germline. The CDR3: CASSHRTGRNTEAFF. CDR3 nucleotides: TGTGCCAGCAGCCACAGGACAGGGCGAAACACTGAAGCTTTCTTT.

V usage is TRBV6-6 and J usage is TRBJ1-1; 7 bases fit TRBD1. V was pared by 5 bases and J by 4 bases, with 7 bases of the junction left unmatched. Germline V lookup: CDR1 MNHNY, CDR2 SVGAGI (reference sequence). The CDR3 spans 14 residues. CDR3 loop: CASSDQGVGTEAFF. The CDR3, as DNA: TGTGCCAGCAGTGATCAGGGGGTGGGCACTGAAGCTTTCTTT.

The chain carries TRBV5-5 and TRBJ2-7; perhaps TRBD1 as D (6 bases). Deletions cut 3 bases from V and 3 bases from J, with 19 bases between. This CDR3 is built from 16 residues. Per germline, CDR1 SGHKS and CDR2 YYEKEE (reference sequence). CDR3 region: CASSSRGTGKNYEQYF. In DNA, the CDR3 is TGTGCCAGCAGCTCCCGGGGTACAGGGAAAAACTACGAGCAGTACTTC.

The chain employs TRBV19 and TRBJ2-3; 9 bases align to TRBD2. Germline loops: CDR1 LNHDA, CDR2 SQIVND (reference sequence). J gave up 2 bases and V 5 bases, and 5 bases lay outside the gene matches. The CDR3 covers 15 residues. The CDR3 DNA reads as TGTGCCAGTAGTTCAGGACTAGCGACCACAGATACGCAGTATTTT. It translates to CASSSGLATTDTQYF.

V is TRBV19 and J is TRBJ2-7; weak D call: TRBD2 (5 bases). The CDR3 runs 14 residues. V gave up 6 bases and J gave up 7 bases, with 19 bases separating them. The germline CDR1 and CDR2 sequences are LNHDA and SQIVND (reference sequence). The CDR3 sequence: CASSSLPPRGEQYF. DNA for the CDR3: TGTGCCAGTAGCTCCCTACCCCCGAGAGGGGAGCAGTACTTC.